The clone carrying this T cell receptor beta chain was detected ten times or more. These data are taken from a study of prognosis after radiotherapy for stage I lung cancer. Germline V gene data show CDR1 as SQVTM and CDR2 as ANQGSEA. The V end was cut by 7 bases, the J end by 3 bases, with 13 bases between. CDR3 size: 12 residues. Genomic DNA yielded TCR beta CDR3, amplified by two-round multiplex PCR. The first round of PCR was done with primers that matched each TRBV and TRBJ gene. TCRdb independently ran MiXCR on the multiplex PCR reads; one entry per CDR3 protein. The sample includes 20,000 to 25,000 distinct CDR3 sequences, approximately 35% of them seen just once.

The clonotype was recovered from a donor of 50 years or more with non-small cell lung cancer. This material consisted of PBMCs, taken before or after stereotactic body radiation therapy (not recorded which). This chain joins TRBV29-1 and TRBJ2-7; a possible D gene is TRBD1 (5 bases). This chain's CDR3 is CSARQSIYEQYF. The CDR3, as DNA: TGCAGCGCCCGACAGAGTATCTACGAGCAGTACTTC.